The 21 T cell receptor beta chains listed next were all sequenced from one sample in a study of early T cells in non-severe SARS-CoV-2 infection. TCRdb used MiXCR to reprocess the 5' RACE reads, holding one entry per CDR3 protein. Here the sample spans 70,000 to 95,000 distinct CDR3 sequences, roughly 15% being singletons. The sample was whole blood. These receptors were obtained from an adult who was a healthcare worker with PCR-confirmed SARS-CoV-2 infection or an uninfected control (not recorded which).

The genes are TRBV7-9 and TRBJ2-5; 8 bases map to TRBD1. Germline V lookup: CDR1 SEHNR, CDR2 FQNEAQ (reference sequence). The CDR3 contains 13 residues. The junction had 3 bases not matched to a gene; V was cut back by 5 bases and J by 4 bases. CDR3 DNA sequence: TGTGCCAGCAGCCGACAGGGGCGAGAGACCCAGTACTTC. Translating gives CASSRQGRETQYF. The full variable domain, its missing parts supplied by reference TRBV7-9 and TRBJ2-5, is DTGVSQNPRHKITKRGQNVTFRCDPISEHNRLYWYRQTLGQGPEFLTYFQNEAQLEKSRLLSDRFSAERPKGSFSTLEIQRTEQGDSAMYLCASSRQGRETQYFGPGTRLLVL.

This clonotype was counted between two and nine times. In nucleotides, the CDR3 is TGTGCCAGCAGTTCTCGGCCAGGGAACACCGGGGAGCTGTTTTTT. Translating gives CASSSRPGNTGELFF. The rearrangement joins TRBV28 to TRBJ2-2; D not certain. There are 15 residues in the CDR3. Deletions cut 4 bases from V and 1 base from J, with 10 bases between. Germline CDR1 and CDR2: MDHEN and SYDVKM.

Concerning this clonotype: Compared with germline, one end of the junction differs, possibly owing to a read error. The rearrangement links TRBV7-6 to TRBJ1-2; tentatively, D is TRBD1 (6 bases). In germline, CDR1 is SGHVS, CDR2 FNYEAQ. The CDR3 is made up of 14 amino acids. The CDR3 reads CVSSSTSTGYGYTF. CDR3 DNA: TGTGTCAGCAGCTCTACGTCGACAGGCTATGGCTACACCTTC. Full variable domain (remainder filled in from reference TRBV7-6 and TRBJ1-2): GAGVSQSPRYKVTKRGQDVALRCDPISGHVSLYWYRQALGQGPEFLTYFNYEAQQDKSGLPNDRFSAERPEGSISTLTIQRTEQRDSAMYRCVSSSTSTGYGYTFGSGTRLTVV.

The chain uses TRBV5-8 and TRBJ2-3; 10 bases map to TRBD2. There are 16 residues in the CDR3. The ends lost 0 bases at V and 9 bases at J; junction bases unmatched: 10. Germline loops: CDR1 SGHTS, CDR2 YDEGEE. CDR3 in DNA: TGTGCCAGCAGCTTGGCCGAAATAGCGGGGGGTCTCACGCAGTATTTT. This gives the protein CASSLAEIAGGLTQYF.

The V and J genes are TRBV29-1 and TRBJ2-3; 9 bases are a match to TRBD1. Germline lookup yields CDR1 SQVTM and CDR2 ANQGSEA. V lost 5 bases and J lost 3; bases outside the gene matches: 6. The CDR3 totals 14 residues. The CDR3 region is CSVNGQGFTDTQYF. In DNA form, the CDR3 reads TGCAGCGTTAACGGACAGGGGTTTACAGATACGCAGTATTTT.

This clonotype has just a few counts. The chain uses TRBV10-3 and TRBJ2-7, with 7 bases matching TRBD2. V was pared by 6 bases and J by 2 bases, with 4 bases of the junction left unmatched. Germline CDR1 is ENHRY and CDR2 is SYGVKD. The CDR3 has 13 amino acids. CDR3 sequence reads: CAISASGTYEQYV. CDR3 DNA: TGTGCCATCAGCGCTAGCGGCACCTACGAGCAGTACGTC.

J is TRBJ1-2 and V is TRBV10-2; no clear D gene. The germline V gene has CDR1 WSHSY and CDR2 SAAADI. V dropped 0 bases and J dropped 7 bases, with 9 bases sitting between them. The CDR3 totals 13 residues. The CDR3 loop is CASSESGFVGYTF. The CDR3 DNA follows: TGCGCCAGCAGTGAGTCGGGGTTTGTTGGCTACACCTTC.

The table lists this clonotype with many counts. The chain joins TRBV25-1 to TRBJ2-5; D assignment may be TRBD1 or TRBD2 (5 bases each). In germline, CDR1 is MGHDK, CDR2 SYGVNS. Between the trimmed V and J ends, which lost 5 bases and 1 base, there was a span of 14 bases. CDR3 length: 15 residues. The CDR3 bases are TGTGCCAGCAGTCCCCGGGGACGGTCCCAAGAGACCCAGTACTTC. Protein product: CASSPRGRSQETQYF. The whole variable domain, filled in from reference TRBV25-1 and TRBJ2-5, reads EADIYQTPRYLVIGTGKKITLECSQTMGHDKMYWYQQDPGMELHLIHYSYGVNSTEKGDLSSESTVSRIRTEHFPLTLESARPSHTSQYLCASSPRGRSQETQYFGPGTRLLVL.

This clonotype occurred a few times. The chain has TRBV18 and TRBJ1-4, with a possible D match to TRBD1 (5 bases). Trimming removed 1 base from V and 7 bases from J, with 16 bases in between. The CDR3 spans 16 residues. CDR1 and CDR2 from the germline V gene are KGHSH and LQKENI. The CDR3 bases are TGTGCCAGCTCACCACATGCCGGGGCTGGGGCTGAAAAACTGTTTTTT. Protein: CASSPHAGAGAEKLFF.

This clonotype was observed a few times. This chain uses TRBV30 with TRBJ2-3, with D maybe TRBD1 (5 bases). Trimming cost V 5 bases and J 5 bases, with 14 bases left between them. CDR3 length: 13 amino acids. Germline CDR1 GTSNPN, CDR2 SVGIG (reference sequence). In DNA form, the CDR3 reads TGTGCCTGGTCCCCTGGGGCCCAAGATACGCAGTATTTT. Translating gives CAWSPGAQDTQYF.

V usage is TRBV20-1 and J usage is TRBJ2-3; perhaps TRBD2 as D (6 bases). The V gene lost 5 bases and the J gene lost 0 bases, with 18 bases spanning the gap. CDR1 and CDR2 from the germline V gene are DFQATT and SNEGSKA (reference sequence). This CDR3 region has 16 residues. The CDR3 DNA reads TGCAGTGCTTGGGGTTCCGGGACTCGGAGCACAGATACGCAGTATTTT. Translation: CSAWGSGTRSTDTQYF.

There are a few counts of this clonotype. V gene TRBV5-1 combines with J gene TRBJ2-5, with 8 positions matching TRBD1. The V gene's germline CDR1 is SGHRS and CDR2 YFSETQ. This CDR3 is 14 amino acids long. V gave up 2 bases and J gave up 5 bases; unmatched junction bases: 5. The CDR3 sequence is CASSFWTGIETQYF. CDR3 coding DNA: TGCGCCAGCAGCTTTTGGACAGGGATCGAGACCCAGTACTTC.

This clonotype appeared many times. The chain combines TRBV28 with TRBJ1-1; D might be TRBD1 (5 bases). Germline loops: CDR1 MDHEN, CDR2 SYDVKM. Trimming stripped 6 bases from V and 7 bases from J, with 21 bases between. CDR3 length equals 15 residues. The CDR3 DNA follows: TGTGCCAGCAGACAGTTCGATGGGGCCCGTATTGAAGCTTTCTTT. This gives the protein CASRQFDGARIEAFF.

This clonotype was seen a few times. This chain uses TRBV5-1 with TRBJ2-3, with 10 bases aligning to TRBD2. V lost 4 bases, J lost 0 bases, and 8 bases stayed unmatched. Germline lookup yields CDR1 SGHRS and CDR2 YFSETQ. The CDR3 loop spans 17 amino acids. CDR3 sequence reads: CASSAYSGGPSTDTQYF. The CDR3 DNA follows: TGCGCCAGCAGCGCTTATAGCGGGGGGCCGAGCACAGATACGCAGTATTTT.

This clonotype appeared a few times. The rearrangement uses TRBV19 and TRBJ2-6; D unresolved. The germline gives CDR1 LNHDA, CDR2 SQIVND (reference sequence). CDR3 length equals 15 residues. V gave up 7 bases and J gave up 0 bases, with 10 bases separating them. The CDR3 DNA sequence: TGTGCCAGTACTTCCAGGTACTCTGGGGCCAACGTCCTGACTTTC. Translated: CASTSRYSGANVLTF.

This clonotype was detected ten times or more. The genes are TRBV5-5 and TRBJ1-2, with TRBD1 matching 8 bases. In germline, CDR1 is SGHKS, CDR2 YYEKEE (reference sequence). This CDR3 region has 18 residues. J lost 6 bases, V lost 4 bases, and 20 bases had no gene match. In DNA form, the CDR3 reads TGTGCCAGCAGCACGGCGAGCCTCCGAGGACAGGGAATTGATGGCTACACCTTC. This gives the protein CASSTASLRGQGIDGYTF.

The rearrangement uses TRBV4-1 and TRBJ2-2; D might be TRBD2 (6 bases). Trimming removed 1 base from V and 0 bases from J, with 15 bases in between. The germline V gene encodes CDR1 MGHRA and CDR2 YSYEKL. The CDR3 runs to 18 residues. The CDR3 DNA reads as TGCGCCAGCAGCCAAGCAACATGGGACTTGGCGAACACCGGGGAGCTGTTTTTT. Encoded protein: CASSQATWDLANTGELFF.

This chain links TRBV5-1 with TRBJ2-7, with a weak D call TRBD2 (5 bases). Germline V CDR1 and CDR2: SGHRS, YFSETQ. V gave up 4 bases and J gave up 7 bases, with 18 bases separating them. This CDR3 has 14 amino acids. CDR3 nucleotide sequence: TGCGCCAGCAGCGCTACAATGGGCCCGGGGGAGCAGTACGTC. It codes for CASSATMGPGEQYV.

A few counts support this clonotype. V and J are TRBV7-8 and TRBJ2-7, with D possibly matching TRBD1 (6 bases). The CDR3 is 14 amino acids. The germline V gene has CDR1 SGHVS and CDR2 FQNEAQ. V dropped 5 bases and J dropped 3 bases, with 14 bases sitting between them. The CDR3 loop reads CASSQNGQSYEQYV. CDR3 coding DNA: TGTGCCAGCAGCCAAAATGGACAGAGCTACGAGCAGTACGTC.

This clonotype was observed a few times. The chain links TRBV24-1 to TRBJ2-7, with 9 bases identical to TRBD1. J gave up 4 bases and V 8 bases, and 5 bases lay outside the gene matches. Germline V CDR1 and CDR2: KGHDR, SFDVKD. The CDR3 length is 13 residues. The CDR3 coding sequence is TGTGCCACCAAAACAGGGGGCGATTACGAGCAGTACGTC. Translation gives CATKTGGDYEQYV.

This chain connects TRBV2 to TRBJ2-4; D possibly corresponds to TRBD2 (6 bases). From germline, CDR1 is SNHLY and CDR2 FYNNEI. Trimming stripped 4 bases from V and 8 bases from J, with 12 bases between. This CDR3 has 13 residues. The CDR3 nucleotides are TGTGCCAGCAGTGGGGGGGAATTGGACATTCAGTACTTC. The encoded protein is CASSGGELDIQYF.